Listed below are T cell receptor beta chains from one sample, sequenced in a study of cytomegalovirus exposure and HLA in healthy donors. This table comes from immunoSEQ multiplex PCR, and its TCRdb copy is limited to in-frame clones, with some not included. The sample holds around 140,000 clones, about 82% seen once. Sequencing was carried out using PBMCs. All receptors come from a female donor in good health and CMV-seropositive. Each CDR3 is given with its conserved first and last residue.

V | CDR3
TRBV5-1 | CASSLAGTGEFNEQFF
TRBV6-1 | CASSDPGTVGIQYF
TRBV27 | CASSLSQTGYEQYF
TRBV28 | CASSETSNYGYTF
TRBV28 | CASRSEAEGARNYGYTF
TRBV25-1 | CASSGGRVAGGNIQYF
TRBV28 | CASSPPLRGYTF
TRBV7-4 | CASSLRDFYEQYF
TRBV4-1 | CASSQGVAGAYNEQFF
TRBV6-4 | CASSPDFTGGYGHTF
TRBV25-1 | CASRGTSGSETQYF
TRBV2 | CASSEGLAGGPGFF
TRBV15 | CATSRRTSGQYNEQFF
TRBV2 | CASSEDSLNTEAFF
TRBV5-1 | CASSLSGYSEQFF
TRBV7-3 | CASSLTRGLAGGSEQFF
TRBV11-2 | CASSLGLAGGRTGELFF
TRBV30 | CALTSGSNTDTQYF
TRBV4-1 | CASSQVIRSPLHF
TRBV19 | CASSIPGRSTGELFF
TRBV19 | CASSDGQGGKNIQYF
TRBV30 | CAWKALTVGETQYF
TRBV11-3 | CASTSGENTGELFF
TRBV12-5 | CASGSMTGGYNSPLHF
TRBV19 | CASTGTRTGNTGELFF
TRBV28 | CASSSGTGLHEQYF
TRBV9 | CASNPATGIGYGYTF
TRBV6-5 | CASSPQQGGLAEQYF
TRBV5-1 | CASTGPGGANVLTF
TRBV5-4 | CASSLFRDRGTEAFF
TRBV18 | CASSPTRNDYEQYF
TRBV7-9 | CASSLARQRGTDTQYF
TRBV11-2 | CASSSGETQYF
TRBV27 | CASSLSGPGGYTF
TRBV11-2 | CASSPVEYEQYF
TRBV6-1 | CASSDPGVEAFF
TRBV21-1 | CASSKGRGFGNTIYF
TRBV4-1 | CASSQDFTLRETQYF
TRBV19 | CASTAFGGEVNTEAFF
TRBV25-1 | CASSHRGTNTGELFF
TRBV10-1 | CASSEGLGQSTDTQYF